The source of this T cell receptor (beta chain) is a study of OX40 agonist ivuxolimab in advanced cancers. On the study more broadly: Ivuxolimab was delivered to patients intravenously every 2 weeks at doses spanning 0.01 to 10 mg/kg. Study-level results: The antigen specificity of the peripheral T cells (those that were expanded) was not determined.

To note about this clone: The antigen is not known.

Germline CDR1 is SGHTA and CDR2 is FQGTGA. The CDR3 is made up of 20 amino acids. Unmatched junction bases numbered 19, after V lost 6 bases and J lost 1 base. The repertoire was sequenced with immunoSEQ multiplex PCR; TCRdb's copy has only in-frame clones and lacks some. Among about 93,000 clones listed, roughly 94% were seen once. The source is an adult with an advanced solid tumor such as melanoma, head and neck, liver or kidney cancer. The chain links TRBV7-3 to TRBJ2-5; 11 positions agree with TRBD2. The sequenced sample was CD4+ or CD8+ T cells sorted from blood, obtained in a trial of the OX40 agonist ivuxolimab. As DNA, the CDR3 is TGTGCCAGCAGTCGTCCCGGGACTAGCGGAATCACCGATTTCCAAGAGACCCAGTACTTC. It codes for CASSRPGTSGITDFQETQYF.